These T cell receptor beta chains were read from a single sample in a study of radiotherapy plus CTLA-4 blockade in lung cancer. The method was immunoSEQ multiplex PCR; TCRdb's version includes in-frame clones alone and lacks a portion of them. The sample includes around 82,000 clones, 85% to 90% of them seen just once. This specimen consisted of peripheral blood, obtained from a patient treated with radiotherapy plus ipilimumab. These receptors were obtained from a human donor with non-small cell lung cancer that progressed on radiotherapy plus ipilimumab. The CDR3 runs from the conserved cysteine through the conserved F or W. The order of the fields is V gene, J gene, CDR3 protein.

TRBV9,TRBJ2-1,CASSVNIGYNEQFF
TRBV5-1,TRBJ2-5,CASSFNRQETQYF
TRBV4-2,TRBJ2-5,CASSQRVGETQYF
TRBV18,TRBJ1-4,CASRPQNEKLFF
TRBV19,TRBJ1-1,CASSHGYMNTEAFF
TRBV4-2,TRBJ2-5,CASSQRMYQETQYF
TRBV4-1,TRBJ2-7,CASSFGLADYEQYF
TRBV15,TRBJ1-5,CATSPAGPGEYSNQPQHF
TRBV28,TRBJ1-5,CASSINDLQPQHF
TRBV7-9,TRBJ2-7,CASSQLEHEQYF
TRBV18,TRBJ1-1,CASSPPVRGDTEAFF
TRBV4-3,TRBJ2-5,CASSQDSMRTQYF
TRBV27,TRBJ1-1,CASSLSPGQGATEAFF
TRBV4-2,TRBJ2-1,CASSQATSGHNEQFF
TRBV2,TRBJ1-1,CASSIGQMNTEAFF
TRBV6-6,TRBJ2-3,CASRSIPTDTQYF
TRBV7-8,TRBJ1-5,CASSSEGSQPQHF
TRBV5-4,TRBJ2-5,CASSLMGPQETQYF
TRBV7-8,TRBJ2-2,CASNPRRNMNTGELFF
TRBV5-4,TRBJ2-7,CASSPGLAAYEQYF
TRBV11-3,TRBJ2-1,CASSLVQFSGLAYNEQFF
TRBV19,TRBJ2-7,CASSNVQGPLLF
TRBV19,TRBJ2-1,CASSIGVHNEQFF
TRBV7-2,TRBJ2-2,CASSPRALGNTGELFF
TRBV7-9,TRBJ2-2,CASSPPGLVGAGELFF
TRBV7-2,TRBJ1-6,CASSLVQLNSPLHF
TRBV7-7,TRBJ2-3,CASSFQAGDTQYF
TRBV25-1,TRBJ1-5,CASSGPQAGQPQHF